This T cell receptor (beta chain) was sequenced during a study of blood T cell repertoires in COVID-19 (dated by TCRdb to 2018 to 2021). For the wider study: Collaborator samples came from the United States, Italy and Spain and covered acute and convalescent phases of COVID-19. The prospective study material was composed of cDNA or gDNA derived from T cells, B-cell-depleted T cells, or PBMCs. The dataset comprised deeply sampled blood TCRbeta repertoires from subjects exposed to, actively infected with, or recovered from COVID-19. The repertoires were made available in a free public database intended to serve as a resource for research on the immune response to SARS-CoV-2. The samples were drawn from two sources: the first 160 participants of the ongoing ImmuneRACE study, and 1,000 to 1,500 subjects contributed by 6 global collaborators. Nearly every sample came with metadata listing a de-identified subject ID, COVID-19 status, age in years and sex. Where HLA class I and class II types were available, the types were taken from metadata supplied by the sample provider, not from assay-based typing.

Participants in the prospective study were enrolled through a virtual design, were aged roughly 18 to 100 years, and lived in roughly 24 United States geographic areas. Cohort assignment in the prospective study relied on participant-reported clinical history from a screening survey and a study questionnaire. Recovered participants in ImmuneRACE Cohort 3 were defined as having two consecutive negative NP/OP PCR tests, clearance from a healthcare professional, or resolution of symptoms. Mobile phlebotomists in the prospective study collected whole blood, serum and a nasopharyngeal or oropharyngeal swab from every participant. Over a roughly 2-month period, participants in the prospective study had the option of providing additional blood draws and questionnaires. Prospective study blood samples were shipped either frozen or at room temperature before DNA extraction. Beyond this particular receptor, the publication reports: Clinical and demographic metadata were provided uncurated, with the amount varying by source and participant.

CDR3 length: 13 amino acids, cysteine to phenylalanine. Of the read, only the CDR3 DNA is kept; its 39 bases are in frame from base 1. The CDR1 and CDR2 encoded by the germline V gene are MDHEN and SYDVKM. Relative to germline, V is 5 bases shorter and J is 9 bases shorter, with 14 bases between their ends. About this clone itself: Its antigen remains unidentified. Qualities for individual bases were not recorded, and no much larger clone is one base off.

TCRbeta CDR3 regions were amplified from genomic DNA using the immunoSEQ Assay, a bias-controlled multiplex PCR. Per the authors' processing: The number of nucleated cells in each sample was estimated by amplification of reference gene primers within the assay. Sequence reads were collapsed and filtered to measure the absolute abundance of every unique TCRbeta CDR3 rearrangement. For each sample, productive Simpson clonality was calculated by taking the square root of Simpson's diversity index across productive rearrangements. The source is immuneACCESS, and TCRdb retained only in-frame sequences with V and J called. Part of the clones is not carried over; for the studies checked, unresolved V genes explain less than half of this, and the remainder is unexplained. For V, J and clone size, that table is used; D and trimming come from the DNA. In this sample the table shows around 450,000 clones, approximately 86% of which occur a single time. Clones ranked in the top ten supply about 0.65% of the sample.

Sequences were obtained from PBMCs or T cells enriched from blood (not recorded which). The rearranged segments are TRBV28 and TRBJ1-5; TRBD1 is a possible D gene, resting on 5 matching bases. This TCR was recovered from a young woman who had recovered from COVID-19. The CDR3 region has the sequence CASSRTRGGPQHF. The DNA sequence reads TGTGCCAGCAGTCGGACGCGGGGGGGGCCCCAGCATTTT.